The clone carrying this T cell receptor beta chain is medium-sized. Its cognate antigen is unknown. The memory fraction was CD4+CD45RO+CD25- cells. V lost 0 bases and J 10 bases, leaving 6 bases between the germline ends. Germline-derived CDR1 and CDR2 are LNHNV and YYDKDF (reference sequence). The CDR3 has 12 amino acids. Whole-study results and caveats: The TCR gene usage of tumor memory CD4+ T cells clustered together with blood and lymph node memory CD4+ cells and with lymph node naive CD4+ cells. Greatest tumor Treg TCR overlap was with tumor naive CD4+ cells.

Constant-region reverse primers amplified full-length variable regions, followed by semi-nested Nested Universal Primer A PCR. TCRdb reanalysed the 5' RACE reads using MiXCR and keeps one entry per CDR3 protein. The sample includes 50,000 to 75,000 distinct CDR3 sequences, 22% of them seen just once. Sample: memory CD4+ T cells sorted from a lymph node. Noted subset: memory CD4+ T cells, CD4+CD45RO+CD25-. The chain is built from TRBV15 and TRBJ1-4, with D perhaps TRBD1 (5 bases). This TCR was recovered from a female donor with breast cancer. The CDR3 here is CATSRDQGKLFF. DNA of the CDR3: TGTGCCACCAGCAGAGATCAGGGAAAACTGTTTTTT.